The 21 T cell receptor beta chains listed next were all sequenced from one sample in a study of early T cells in non-severe SARS-CoV-2 infection. Each CDR3 protein is one row after TCRdb ran MiXCR on the 5' RACE reads. Of about 79,000 distinct CDR3 sequences detected, about 13% appear once; the ten largest clones hold roughly 5.5%. Sample: whole blood. These receptor sequences come from an adult who was a healthcare worker with PCR-confirmed SARS-CoV-2 infection or an uninfected control (not recorded which).

This clonotype came up many times. The rearrangement uses TRBV5-1 and TRBJ1-4; D unclear. This CDR3 is built from 16 residues. Trimming stripped 0 bases from V and 0 bases from J, with 9 bases between. Germline V gene data show CDR1 as SGHRS and CDR2 as YFSETQ. The CDR3 nucleotides are TGCGCCAGCAGCTTGGCCGTAACCGCAACTAATGAAAAACTGTTTTTT. This codes for CASSLAVTATNEKLFF.

This chain uses TRBV5-1 with TRBJ2-1, with TRBD2 matching over 14 bases. Germline V gene sequence: CDR1 SGHRS, CDR2 YFSETQ. This CDR3 region has 19 residues. With V trimmed by 0 bases and J by 2 bases, 7 bases remained unmatched. CDR3 coding DNA: TGCGCCAGCAGCTTGGGACTAGCGGGAGGGCCCTCGACCTACAATGAGCAGTTCTTC. Translating gives CASSLGLAGGPSTYNEQFF.

The table lists this clonotype with a few counts. The genes are TRBV28 and TRBJ2-3; D unclear. CDR1 is MDHEN, CDR2 SYDVKM, per germline. The length of the CDR3 is 12 residues. The V end was cut by 7 bases, the J end by 6 bases, with 11 bases between. CDR3 DNA sequence: TGTGCCAGCAAATGGGGTGGGGATACGCAGTATTTT. It codes for CASKWGGDTQYF.

This clonotype was observed at least ten times. V gene TRBV7-8 combines with J gene TRBJ1-2; D is unclear. CDR1 SGHVS and CDR2 FQNEAQ come from the germline V gene. This CDR3 spans 16 amino acids. V dropped 4 bases and J dropped 4 bases, with 19 bases sitting between them. The CDR3 DNA reads as TGTGCCAGCAGCTCGCCTTCTGATACGACACTCTATGGCTACACCTTC. Translating gives CASSSPSDTTLYGYTF.

The rearrangement uses TRBV5-1 and TRBJ2-3; a weak D match, TRBD1 (6 bases). The V end was cut by 4 bases, the J end by 2 bases, with 14 bases between. This CDR3 spans 15 amino acids. Germline V CDR1 and CDR2: SGHRS, YFSETQ. CDR3 region: CASSPLEGVTDTQYF. In nucleotides, the CDR3 is TGCGCCAGCAGCCCCCTAGAGGGGGTCACAGATACGCAGTATTTT.

V and J are TRBV2 and TRBJ1-1; D is ambiguous. V was shortened by 2 bases and J by 9 bases, with 16 bases between the two germline ends. Germline V gene sequence: CDR1 SNHLY, CDR2 FYNNEI. This CDR3 has 14 amino acids. The CDR3 is CASSERSAPVQAFF. The CDR3 nucleotides read TGTGCCAGCAGTGAAAGGTCAGCTCCGGTTCAAGCTTTCTTT.

This clonotype was observed a few times. J is TRBJ2-3 and V is TRBV12-5; D possibly matches TRBD1 or TRBD2 (5 bases each). The V gene's germline CDR1 is LGHNT and CDR2 FRNRAP. The CDR3 runs to 14 residues. V was trimmed by 1 base and J by 5 bases, leaving 10 bases between them. The DNA for the CDR3 is TGTGCTAGTGGTTTGGAGGGACGGGGAGATACGCAGTATTTT. Its translation is CASGLEGRGDTQYF.

This clonotype turned up a few times. The gene calls are TRBV3-1 and TRBJ1-2, with a tentative D call TRBD1 (5 bases). The CDR3 is 14 residues long. Per the germline V gene, CDR1 is LGHDT and CDR2 is YNNKEL (reference sequence). Trimming shortened V by 3 bases and J by 2 bases, and 10 bases separated the two germline ends. CDR3 loop: CASSQRGGNYGYTF. The CDR3 DNA sequence: TGTGCCAGCAGCCAGAGGGGCGGCAACTATGGCTACACCTTC.

This clonotype turned up a few times. The chain uses TRBV5-1 and TRBJ1-1; D is uncertain. The length of the CDR3 is 13 residues. Germline lookup yields CDR1 SGHRS and CDR2 YFSETQ. V gave up 2 bases and J gave up 4 bases, with 9 bases separating them. CDR3 sequence (DNA): TGCGCCAGCAGCTTAATGCAGTTCACTGAAGCTTTCTTT. Translation gives CASSLMQFTEAFF.

The chain uses TRBV20-1 and TRBJ2-7; no reliable D call. V dropped 3 bases and J dropped 5 bases, with 11 bases sitting between them. The V gene's germline CDR1 is DFQATT and CDR2 SNEGSKA (reference sequence). This CDR3 has 12 residues. The CDR3 is CSAREQLDEQYF. CDR3 nucleotide sequence: TGCAGTGCTAGGGAGCAGCTGGACGAGCAGTACTTC.

This clonotype has just a few counts. The chain has TRBV11-2 and TRBJ2-2, with a tentative D call TRBD1 (5 bases). Germline CDR1 is SGHAT and CDR2 is FQNNGV. The CDR3 runs 15 residues. Trimming removed 5 bases at V and 1 base at J, with 11 bases between. CDR3 DNA sequence: TGTGCCAGCAGCCCCACAGGCTTGAACACCGGGGAGCTGTTTTTT. This codes for CASSPTGLNTGELFF.

The rearrangement links TRBV5-1 to TRBJ2-3; D possibly corresponds to TRBD1 (6 bases). The V and J ends lost 1 base and 5 bases respectively, with 14 bases between them. The germline V gene encodes CDR1 SGHRS and CDR2 YFSETQ. CDR3 length equals 15 residues. DNA for the CDR3: TGCGCCAGCAGCTTGTTAGGGGGTACCAGAGATACGCAGTATTTT. This translates into CASSLLGGTRDTQYF.

V usage is TRBV5-4 and J usage is TRBJ1-1; 8 bases map to TRBD1. Germline values: CDR1 SGHNT, CDR2 YYREEE (reference sequence). The CDR3 has 15 residues. V shed 0 bases, J shed 6 bases, and the junction held 7 bases outside the gene matches. The CDR3 is CASSLVGDRSAEAFF. The CDR3 nucleotides read TGTGCCAGCAGCTTGGTAGGGGACAGGTCGGCTGAAGCTTTCTTT. The variable domain in full, completed from reference TRBV5-4 and TRBJ1-1, reads ETGVTQSPTHLIKTRGQQVTLRCSSQSGHNTVSWYQQALGQGPQFIFQYYREEENGRGNFPPRFSGLQFPNYSSELNVNALELDDSALYLCASSLVGDRSAEAFFGQGTRLTVV.

This rearrangement joins TRBV5-1 to TRBJ2-7; maybe TRBD2 (5 bases). V was trimmed by 4 bases and J by 2 bases, leaving 19 bases between them. Germline V gene data show CDR1 as SGHRS and CDR2 as YFSETQ. The CDR3 has 16 amino acids. CDR3 in amino acids: CASSAGGRSIAYEQYF. The CDR3 nucleotides read TGCGCCAGCAGCGCGGGCGGAAGGAGCATAGCCTACGAGCAGTACTTC.

The chain uses TRBV7-9 and TRBJ2-1; 14 bases fit TRBD2. Trimming removed 5 bases from V and 0 bases from J; junction bases left unmatched: 3. Germline CDR1 SEHNR, CDR2 FQNEAQ (reference sequence). The CDR3 consists of 17 residues. This chain's CDR3 is CASSAGLAGVSYNEQFF. The CDR3 DNA reads TGTGCCAGCAGCGCGGGACTAGCGGGGGTCTCCTACAATGAGCAGTTCTTC.

The chain recombines TRBV27 with TRBJ1-6; D unclear. V was pared by 6 bases and J by 6 bases, with 18 bases between. Looked up from germline, CDR1 is MNHEY and CDR2 is SMNVEV (reference sequence). CDR3 length: 16 residues. For the CDR3, the DNA is TGTGCCAGCAGCCCAACTAGGGAGAGACTTAATTCACCCCTCCACTTT. Protein sequence: CASSPTRERLNSPLHF.

This clonotype was recorded a few times. The chain is built from TRBV6-1 and TRBJ2-1; D remains ambiguous. CDR3 length: 15 amino acids. V lost 4 bases, J lost 2 bases, and 12 bases lay in between. Looked up from germline, CDR1 is MNHNS and CDR2 is SASEGT. The CDR3, as DNA: TGTGCCAGCAGTGTTGCAGGTGCCCCCTACAATGAGCAGTTCTTC. It codes for CASSVAGAPYNEQFF.

This clonotype has a count of ten or more. The chain is built from TRBV27 and TRBJ1-2; D may be TRBD1 (5 bases). The V and J ends lost 6 bases and 7 bases respectively, with 18 bases between them. The CDR3 totals 14 residues. Germline CDR1 MNHEY, CDR2 SMNVEV (reference sequence). CDR3 sequence: CASSPGTFFRGYTF. Written as DNA, the CDR3 is TGTGCCAGCAGCCCAGGGACTTTCTTCCGTGGCTACACCTTC.

A few counts support this clonotype. This chain connects TRBV27 to TRBJ2-2, with 9 nucleotides matching TRBD2. The CDR3 extends over 16 amino acids. The trim removed 7 bases at V and 5 bases at J, leaving 11 bases unmatched. CDR1 and CDR2 (germline): MNHEY, SMNVEV (reference sequence). This chain's CDR3 is CASKGLRSGRTGELFF. CDR3 DNA: TGTGCCAGCAAGGGCCTTAGGAGCGGGAGGACCGGGGAGCTGTTTTTT.

This clonotype was seen at least ten times. The chain uses TRBV11-2 and TRBJ2-5, with D possibly TRBD1 on 5 matching bases. CDR1 and CDR2 from the germline V gene are SGHAT and FQNNGV. Between the trimmed V and J ends, which lost 5 bases and 5 bases, there was a span of 15 bases. The CDR3 is 14 amino acids. The CDR3 DNA reads as TGTGCCAGCAGCCCACAATGGGGCAGGGAGACCCAGTACTTC. It is translated as CASSPQWGRETQYF.

This clonotype has more than one count but fewer than ten. The rearrangement links TRBV12-3 or TRBV12-4 to TRBJ1-1; D might be TRBD1 (5 bases). The CDR3 sequence is 15 residues long. The germline V and J ends were trimmed by 6 bases and 1 base, with 15 bases remaining between them. The CDR3: CASSRTPTGNTEAFF. The CDR3 nucleotides are TGTGCCAGCAGCAGAACCCCTACAGGGAACACTGAAGCTTTCTTT.